What follows are 31 T cell receptor beta chains derived from one specimen sequenced in a study of OX40 agonist ivuxolimab in advanced cancers. Generated by immunoSEQ multiplex PCR, the TCRdb table keeps only in-frame clones and is missing some. The data hold 96,000 or so clones, with around 90% observed a single time. The sequenced sample was CD4+ or CD8+ T cells sorted from blood, obtained in a trial of the OX40 agonist ivuxolimab. The receptors come from an adult with an advanced solid tumor such as melanoma, head and neck, liver or kidney cancer.

This clone is medium-sized within its sample. Within the sample, other DNA sequences also encode this same CDR3. The chain uses TRBV7-9 and TRBJ2-7; TRBD1 matches at 9 bases. The CDR3 length is 14 residues. Trimming cost V 1 base and J 4 bases; bases outside gene matches: 2. Germline V CDR1 and CDR2: SEHNR, FQNEAQ (reference sequence). The CDR3 DNA follows: TGTGCCAGCAGCTTAGGCGGGACAGGGTACGAGCAGTACTTC. As protein: CASSLGGTGYEQYF.

This clone was counted a single time. V is TRBV19 and J is TRBJ2-7; TRBD1 might be the D (5 bases). The length of the CDR3 is 15 residues. The germline V gene encodes CDR1 LNHDA and CDR2 SQIVND (reference sequence). V dropped 3 bases and J dropped 2 bases, with 14 bases sitting between them. The CDR3 reads CASSIDQSGTYEQYF. CDR3 coding DNA: TGTGCCAGTAGTATCGATCAGTCAGGGACCTACGAGCAGTACTTC.

This chain uses TRBV2 with TRBJ1-1; no reliable D call. The CDR3 totals 13 residues. Trimming removed 4 bases at V and 2 bases at J, with 8 bases between. The germline CDR1 and CDR2 sequences are SNHLY and FYNNEI. The CDR3 spells CASSGVGNTEAFF. The DNA for the CDR3 is TGTGCCAGCAGTGGGGTGGGTAACACTGAAGCTTTCTTT.

V usage is TRBV28 and J usage is TRBJ2-7; 8 bases map to TRBD2. Germline values: CDR1 MDHEN, CDR2 SYDVKM. After removal of 6 bases from V and 3 bases from J, the junction contained 7 bases not matched to a gene. The CDR3 extends over 14 amino acids. The CDR3 loop reads CASRRASGSYEQYF. The CDR3 DNA is TGTGCCAGCAGACGAGCGAGCGGGAGCTACGAGCAGTACTTC.

The rearrangement joins TRBV5-4 to TRBJ2-7, with D unclear. Per the germline V gene, CDR1 is SGHNT and CDR2 is YYREEE (reference sequence). The CDR3 covers 13 residues. V was clipped by 0 bases and J by 3 bases, with 7 bases between them. CDR3 loop: CASSLAPIYEQYF. CDR3 in DNA: TGTGCCAGCAGCTTGGCTCCCATCTACGAGCAGTACTTC.

V gene TRBV30 combines with J gene TRBJ2-3, with D perhaps matching TRBD2 (5 bases). The CDR3 has 14 residues. CDR1 is GTSNPN and CDR2 is SVGIG in the germline V gene (reference sequence). The V end lost 2 bases, the J end lost 4 bases, and 13 bases lay between the germline ends. The DNA for the CDR3 is TGTGCCTGGAGTAGGGTGAACGGGGCAGATACGCAGTATTTT. This sequence encodes CAWSRVNGADTQYF. Looking up the rest from reference TRBV30 and TRBJ2-3 gives the full variable domain: SQTIHQWPATLVQPVGSPLSLECTVEGTSNPNLYWYRQAAGRGLQLLFYSVGIGQISSEVPQNLSASRPQDRQFILSSKKLLLSDSGFYLCAWSRVNGADTQYFGPGTRLTVL.

The chain combines TRBV7-9 with TRBJ1-2; weak D call: TRBD1 (6 bases). The CDR3 length is 12 residues. The germline V and J ends were trimmed by 3 bases and 7 bases, with 9 bases remaining between them. From germline, CDR1 is SEHNR and CDR2 FQNEAQ (reference sequence). Here the CDR3 reads CASSFTGLGYTF. For the CDR3, the DNA is TGTGCCAGCAGCTTTACAGGGCTTGGCTACACCTTC.

This chain connects TRBV5-4 to TRBJ2-5; 9 bases match TRBD1. The CDR3 consists of 14 residues. Germline V lookup: CDR1 SGHNT, CDR2 YYREEE (reference sequence). Losses at the gene ends were 4 bases for V and 3 bases for J; bases not matched to a gene: 4. In DNA form, the CDR3 reads TGTGCCAGCAGCGGGAGGACAGGGGAAGAGACCCAGTACTTC. Translation: CASSGRTGEETQYF.

The chain uses TRBV11-1 and TRBJ1-1; TRBD1 agrees at 8 bases. Trimming cost V 5 bases and J 8 bases; bases outside gene matches: 19. CDR3 length: 17 residues. CDR1 and CDR2 from the germline V gene are SGHAT and FQDESV (reference sequence). CDR3 bases: TGTGCCAGCAGCCTCCATGGAGCGGGACAGGCGACGCCGGAAGCTTTCTTT. It encodes CASSLHGAGQATPEAFF.

The V and J genes are TRBV2 and TRBJ1-1, with D possibly being TRBD1 (6 bases). There are 14 residues in the CDR3. The V gene's germline CDR1 is SNHLY and CDR2 FYNNEI. Trimming left V 7 bases short and J 4 bases short, with 16 bases between. Here the CDR3 reads CASNPDTGSTEAFF. CDR3 nucleotides: TGTGCCAGCAACCCCGACACAGGGTCCACTGAAGCTTTCTTT.

The chain combines TRBV10-2 with TRBJ2-7, with D hard to call. The CDR3 is made up of 10 amino acids. In germline, CDR1 is WSHSY, CDR2 SAAADI. V gave up 3 bases and J gave up 7 bases, with 4 bases separating them. The CDR3 sequence is CASSEGEQYF. Written as DNA, the CDR3 is TGCGCCAGCAGTGAAGGAGAGCAGTACTTC.

The CDR3 region is CASSMSQETQYF. The CDR3 DNA follows: TGTGCCAGCAGCATGTCCCAAGAGACCCAGTACTTC. J is TRBJ2-5 and V is TRBV9; D is undetermined. This CDR3 contains 12 residues. The germline V gene encodes CDR1 SGDLS and CDR2 YYNGEE. Trimming took off 4 bases at V and 1 base at J, with 5 bases between the two ends.

V usage is TRBV6-5 and J usage is TRBJ1-2; possibly TRBD1 for D (5 bases). The V gene lost 4 bases and the J gene lost 4 bases, with 10 bases spanning the gap. This CDR3 is 13 amino acids long. Germline-derived CDR1 and CDR2 are MNHEY and SVGAGI. CDR3 nucleotides: TGTGCCAGCAGTTCCCCCGGGACCTATGGCTACACCTTC. It encodes CASSSPGTYGYTF.

CDR3 in amino acids: CASSPLAGLSAQPQHF. DNA for the CDR3: TGTGCCAGTAGTCCCCTGGCCGGGCTTAGTGCTCAGCCCCAGCATTTT. The gene calls are TRBV19 and TRBJ1-5, with D unresolved. The CDR3 consists of 16 residues. Germline values: CDR1 LNHDA, CDR2 SQIVND (reference sequence). V lost 5 bases and J lost 6, with 20 bases in between.

The chain is built from TRBV12-5 and TRBJ2-5; D remains ambiguous. The CDR3 loop spans 12 amino acids. The V end lost 6 bases, the J end lost 5 bases, and 10 bases lay between the germline ends. Germline CDR1 is LGHNT and CDR2 is FRNRAP. CDR3 bases: TGTGCTAGTGGCCACCGTGGGGAGACCCAGTACTTC. Translation gives CASGHRGETQYF.

The CDR3 is CASSLDMKGRNEQFF. The CDR3 DNA reads TGTGCCAGCAGCTTAGATATGAAGGGGAGGAATGAGCAGTTCTTC. The rearrangement joins TRBV11-3 to TRBJ2-1, with a weak D call TRBD2 (6 bases). Germline CDR1 reads SGHNT; CDR2 reads YENEEA. The CDR3 length is 15 residues. Deletions cut 0 bases from V and 7 bases from J, with 13 bases between.

The chain joins TRBV6-1 to TRBJ2-2, with 12 bases aligning to TRBD2. This CDR3 comprises 16 residues. Trimming at V came to 4 bases and at J to 4 bases, leaving 4 bases not matched to a gene. The germline CDR1 and CDR2 sequences are MNHNS and SASEGT. The CDR3 nucleotides are TGTGCCAGCAGTGTCACTAGCGGGAGGCTCACCGGGGAGCTGTTTTTT. This translates into CASSVTSGRLTGELFF.

This clone was found once. The chain combines TRBV29-1 with TRBJ2-1, with D perhaps given as TRBD1 or TRBD2 (6 bases each). Germline V gene data show CDR1 as SQVTM and CDR2 as ANQGSEA. V was shortened by 8 bases and J by 2 bases, with 19 bases between the two germline ends. This CDR3 spans 15 amino acids. DNA of the CDR3: TGCAGCAGCCGGCGTAGGGGGGCCACCTACAATGAGCAGTTCTTC. Its translation: CSSRRRGATYNEQFF.

This sequence joins TRBV11-2 and TRBJ2-7; 8 bases are shared with TRBD2. Looked up from germline, CDR1 is SGHAT and CDR2 is FQNNGV. The ends lost 1 base at V and 7 bases at J; junction bases unmatched: 18. The CDR3 sequence is 18 residues long. The DNA of the CDR3 is TGTGCCAGCAGCTTAGCCTCATCCTTAGCGGGGTATTTACGGGAGCAGTACTTC. Its translation is CASSLASSLAGYLREQYF. Looking up the rest from reference TRBV11-2 and TRBJ2-7 gives the full variable domain: EAGVAQSPRYKIIEKRQSVAFWCNPISGHATLYWYQQILGQGPKLLIQFQNNGVVDDSQLPKDRFSAERLKGVDSTLKIQPAKLEDSAVYLCASSLASSLAGYLREQYFGPGTRLTVT.

The CDR3 coding sequence is TGTGCCAGCAGCCAAGTATCGCCCTACAATGAGCAGTTCTTC. Its protein is CASSQVSPYNEQFF. The chain links TRBV4-2 to TRBJ2-1; D gene ambiguous. Trimming removed 1 base from V and 2 bases from J, with 6 bases in between. The germline gives CDR1 LGHNA, CDR2 YNFKEQ. The CDR3 runs to 14 residues.

V usage is TRBV5-1 and J usage is TRBJ2-3; 10 bases are shared with TRBD1. Per the germline V gene, CDR1 is SGHRS and CDR2 is YFSETQ. This CDR3 spans 15 amino acids. V was clipped by 5 bases and J by 1 base; unmatched bases: 4. In nucleotides, the CDR3 is TGCGCCAGCAGTTCCGGGACAGGGGGCACAGATACGCAGTATTTT. This codes for CASSSGTGGTDTQYF.

The chain joins TRBV5-1 to TRBJ2-3; D not resolved. With 4 bases removed from V and 5 bases from J, the gap between germline ends came to 17 bases. The CDR3 has 15 residues. Germline CDR1 and CDR2: SGHRS and YFSETQ. CDR3 residues: CASSLVKGIGDTQYF. The CDR3 DNA reads TGCGCCAGCAGCCTAGTTAAGGGTATCGGAGATACGCAGTATTTT.

The J gene is TRBJ2-1, the V gene TRBV5-6; D remains unclear. V was trimmed by 1 base and J by 0 bases, leaving 14 bases between them. The CDR3 runs to 17 residues. CDR1 is SGHDT, CDR2 YYEEEE, per germline. This CDR3 reads CASSLFAVKSSYNEQFF. CDR3 nucleotide sequence: TGTGCCAGCAGCTTGTTCGCAGTAAAGAGCTCCTACAATGAGCAGTTCTTC.

This chain connects TRBV19 to TRBJ1-2, with D possibly TRBD1 on 6 matching bases. V was cut by 4 bases and J by 7 bases, with 19 bases left in between. CDR3 length equals 15 residues. Germline loops: CDR1 LNHDA, CDR2 SQIVND (reference sequence). CDR3 sequence reads: CASSNLPRGAGGYTF. The CDR3 coding sequence is TGTGCCAGTAGTAACCTGCCGCGGGGGGCGGGTGGCTACACCTTC.

The V call is TRBV4-2, the J call TRBJ1-5, with 7 bases that match TRBD1. The trim removed 4 bases at V and 2 bases at J, leaving 2 bases unmatched. This CDR3 is built from 14 residues. CDR1 and CDR2 from the germline V gene are LGHNA and YNFKEQ. Written as DNA, the CDR3 is TGTGCCAGCAGCCCAGGGGGAGGCAATCAGCCCCAGCATTTT. This sequence encodes CASSPGGGNQPQHF.

The chain joins TRBV23-1 to TRBJ1-2, with unresolved D. TRBV23-1 is an ORF; its function is uncertain. V was cut by 0 bases and J by 8 bases, with 10 bases left in between. The CDR3 extends over 13 amino acids. The CDR3 reads CASSQSVRGGYTF. The CDR3 DNA is TGCGCCAGCAGTCAATCAGTACGTGGAGGCTACACCTTC.

This chain connects TRBV28 to TRBJ1-5, with a weak D call TRBD1 (6 bases). CDR1 and CDR2 from the germline V gene are MDHEN and SYDVKM. V shed 7 bases and J shed 8 bases, with 18 bases lying between them. The CDR3 covers 14 residues. Here the CDR3 reads CASKPGQVDKPQHF. CDR3 in DNA: TGTGCCAGCAAACCGGGACAAGTGGACAAGCCCCAGCATTTT.

The rearrangement joins TRBV7-9 to TRBJ2-5; TRBD2 aligns across 10 bases. CDR3 size: 15 residues. Losses at the gene ends were 2 bases for V and 5 bases for J; bases not matched to a gene: 5. CDR1 SEHNR and CDR2 FQNEAQ come from the germline V gene (reference sequence). The CDR3 spells CASSLSGRAGETQYF. CDR3 nucleotides: TGTGCCAGCAGCTTAAGCGGGAGGGCCGGGGAGACCCAGTACTTC.

The chain uses TRBV6-1 and TRBJ2-7; weak D call: TRBD2 (5 bases). With 3 bases removed from V and 2 bases from J, the gap between germline ends came to 11 bases. The CDR3 loop spans 14 amino acids. Germline assignment: CDR1 MNHNS and CDR2 SASEGT. The CDR3 protein is CASSESGRTYEQYF. The CDR3 DNA sequence: TGTGCCAGCAGTGAGTCGGGAAGGACCTACGAGCAGTACTTC.

CDR3 nucleotide sequence: TGTGCAAACGCTCCGGCGGGGGAGGGGTCCTACAATGAGCAGTTCTTC. Its protein product is CANAPAGEGSYNEQFF. This chain joins TRBV9 and TRBJ2-1, with 7 bases identical to TRBD2. Germline V gene lookup returns CDR1 SGDLS and CDR2 YYNGEE. The CDR3 consists of 16 residues. Full variable domain (missing parts from reference TRBV9 and TRBJ2-1): DSGVTQTPKHLITATGQRVTLRCSPRSGDLSVYWYQQSLDQGLQFLIQYYNGEERAKGNILERFSAQQFPDLHSELNLSSLELGDSALYFCANAPAGEGSYNEQFFGPGTRLTVL.

The V and J genes are TRBV7-2 and TRBJ2-7; 7 bases are shared with TRBD2. Trimming cost V 5 bases and J 4 bases; bases outside gene matches: 8. In germline, CDR1 is SGHTA, CDR2 FQGNSA. This CDR3 has 14 residues. CDR3 nucleotide sequence: TGTGCCAGCAGCGCGGGGGTAGCGGGTTACGAGCAGTACTTC. This codes for CASSAGVAGYEQYF.